These 7 T cell receptor beta chains were sequenced from one sample in a study of blood T cells in healthy people across ages. A second PCR of about 7 to 12 cycles used a sample-barcoded 5' primer and a J-beta primer mix. TCRdb re-called the 5' RACE reads with MiXCR, one entry per CDR3 protein. The sample lists around 1,000,000 distinct CDR3 sequences; around 25% were seen once. These data were also reused for a study on T cells of mothers and their children.

The sample was blood. The receptors were sampled from a girl aged 2-10 years in good health.

The table lists this clonotype with a few counts. The rearrangement joins TRBV4-2 to TRBJ2-5; 9 bases are shared with TRBD2. The CDR3 totals 16 residues. CDR1 is LGHNA, CDR2 YNFKEQ, per germline. V was clipped by 5 bases and J by 0 bases; unmatched bases: 7. CDR3 in amino acids: CASSSRPSGNQETQYF. CDR3 DNA sequence: TGTGCCAGCAGCTCGAGACCTAGCGGGAACCAAGAGACCCAGTACTTC.

A word on this clonotype: The CDR3 ends on some other residue instead of the conserved phenylalanine or tryptophan, so this is likely a read error. The chain recombines TRBV20-1 with TRBJ1-2; no firm D call. The V gene lost 0 bases and the J gene lost 4 bases, with 6 bases spanning the gap. Germline V gene lookup returns CDR1 DFQATT and CDR2 SNEGSKA (reference sequence). The CDR3 loop spans 12 amino acids. The CDR3: CSARDKSYGYTS. The CDR3 DNA is TGCAGTGCTAGAGATAAAAGCTATGGCTACACCTCC.

The V call is TRBV20-1, the J call TRBJ2-4; D is perhaps TRBD1 (5 bases). Germline V gene data show CDR1 as DFQATT and CDR2 as SNEGSKA (reference sequence). The CDR3 covers 18 residues. Trimming removed 0 bases at V and 0 bases at J, with 18 bases between. The DNA for the CDR3 is TGCAGTGCTAGAGATAGCCGTGGATTGGGGCTAGCCAAAAACATTCAGTACTTC. It encodes CSARDSRGLGLAKNIQYF.

The chain has TRBV7-9 and TRBJ1-6; possible D gene TRBD1, 6 bases. CDR1 and CDR2 (germline): SEHNR, FQNEAQ (reference sequence). The CDR3 covers 16 residues. V lost 3 bases, J lost 7 bases, and 16 bases lay in between. The CDR3 loop is CASSLVRGAGNSPLHF. CDR3 coding DNA: TGTGCCAGCAGCTTGGTGAGGGGGGCGGGCAATTCACCCCTCCACTTT.

The sample holds a few counts of this clonotype. The gene calls are TRBV4-3 and TRBJ1-1, with D maybe TRBD1 (6 bases). The V end lost 4 bases, the J end lost 3 bases, and 15 bases lay between the germline ends. The length of the CDR3 is 15 residues. Per germline, CDR1 LGHNA and CDR2 YSLEER. The CDR3 region has the DNA TGCGCCAGCAGCCGAGGGTTATACAGGGACACTGAAGCTTTCTTT. Translated: CASSRGLYRDTEAFF.

This clonotype was detected a few times. The chain employs TRBV7-2 and TRBJ2-3, with 9 bases that match TRBD2. The germline CDR1 and CDR2 sequences are SGHTA and FQGNSA. After removal of 1 base from V and 2 bases from J, the junction contained 4 bases not matched to a gene. The CDR3 covers 16 residues. The CDR3 nucleotides read TGTGCCAGCAGCTTAGGAGGCGGGAGGGCCACAGATACGCAGTATTTT. Translated, it gives CASSLGGGRATDTQYF.

This clonotype was observed a handful of times. The junction and the germline gene differ at one end; a read error may be behind it. This rearrangement joins TRBV7-7 to TRBJ2-5; a possible D gene is TRBD2 (6 bases). Germline CDR1 reads SSHAT; CDR2 reads FNYEAQ (reference sequence). This CDR3 is built from 15 residues. CDR3 amino acids: CASSLSLARREAQYF. The CDR3 DNA reads as TGTGCTAGCAGCCTTTCGCTCGCGCGGAGGGAGGCCCAGTACTTC.